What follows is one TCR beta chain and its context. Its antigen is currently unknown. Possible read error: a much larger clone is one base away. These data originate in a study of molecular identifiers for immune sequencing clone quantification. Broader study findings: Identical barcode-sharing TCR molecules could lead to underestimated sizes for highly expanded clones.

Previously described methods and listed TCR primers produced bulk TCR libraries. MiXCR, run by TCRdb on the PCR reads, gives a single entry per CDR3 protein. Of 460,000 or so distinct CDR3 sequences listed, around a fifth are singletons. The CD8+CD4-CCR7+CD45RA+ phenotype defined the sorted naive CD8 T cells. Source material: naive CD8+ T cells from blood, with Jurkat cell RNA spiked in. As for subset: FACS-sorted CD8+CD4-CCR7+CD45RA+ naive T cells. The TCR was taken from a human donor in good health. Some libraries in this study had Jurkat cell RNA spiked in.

CDR3 nucleotides: TGTGCCAGCACAGGCAGATTCACAGATACGCAGTATTTT. Translated: CASTGRFTDTQYF. The J gene is TRBJ2-3, the V gene TRBV2; D gene unclear. The CDR3 spans 13 residues. CDR1 and CDR2 (germline): SNHLY, FYNNEI. V was trimmed by 7 bases and J by 2 bases, leaving 10 bases between them.